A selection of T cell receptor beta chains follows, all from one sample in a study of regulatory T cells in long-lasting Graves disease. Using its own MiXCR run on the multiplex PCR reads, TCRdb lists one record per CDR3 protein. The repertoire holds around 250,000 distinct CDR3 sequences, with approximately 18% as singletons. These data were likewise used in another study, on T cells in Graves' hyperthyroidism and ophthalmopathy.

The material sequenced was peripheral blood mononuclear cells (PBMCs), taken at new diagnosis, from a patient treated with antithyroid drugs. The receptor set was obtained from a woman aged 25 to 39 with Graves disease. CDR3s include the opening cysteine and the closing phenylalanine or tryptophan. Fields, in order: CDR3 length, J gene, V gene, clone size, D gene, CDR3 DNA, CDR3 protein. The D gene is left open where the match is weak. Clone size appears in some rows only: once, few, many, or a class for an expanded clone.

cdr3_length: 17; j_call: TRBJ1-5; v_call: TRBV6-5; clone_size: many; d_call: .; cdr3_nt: TGTGCCAGCAGTTACTCCTATCCCGACTCAAACAATCAGCCCCAGCATTTT; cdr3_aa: CASSYSYPDSNNQPQHF
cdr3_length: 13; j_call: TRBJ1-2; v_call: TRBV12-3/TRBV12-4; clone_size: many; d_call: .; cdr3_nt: TGTGCCAGCAGTTTGGTCAGGAACTATGGCTACACCTTC; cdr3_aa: CASSLVRNYGYTF
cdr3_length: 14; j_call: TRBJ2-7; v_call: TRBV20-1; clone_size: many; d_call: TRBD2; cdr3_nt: TGCAGTGCTAGAGACGGACTAGCGGAGTACGAGCAGTACTTC; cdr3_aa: CSARDGLAEYEQYF
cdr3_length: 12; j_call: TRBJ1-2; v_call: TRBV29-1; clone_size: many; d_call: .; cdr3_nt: TGCAGCGTTGATAGGGACTCCCATGGCTACACCTTC; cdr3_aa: CSVDRDSHGYTF
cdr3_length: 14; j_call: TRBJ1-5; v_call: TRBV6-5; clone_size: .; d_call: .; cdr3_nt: TGTGCCAGCAGTTCCCAGTATAGCAATCAGCCCCAGCATTTT; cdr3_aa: CASSSQYSNQPQHF
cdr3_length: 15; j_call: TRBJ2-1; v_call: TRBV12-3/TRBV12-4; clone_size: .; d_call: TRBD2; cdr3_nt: TGTGCCAGCAGTTTGAGCGGGGGGGCTGACAATGAGCAGTTCTTC; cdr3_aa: CASSLSGGADNEQFF
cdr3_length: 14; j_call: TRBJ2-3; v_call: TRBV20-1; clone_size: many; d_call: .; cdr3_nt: TGCAGTGCTAGAGATGGGCTAGCTGGGGATACGCAGTATTTT; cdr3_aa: CSARDGLAGDTQYF
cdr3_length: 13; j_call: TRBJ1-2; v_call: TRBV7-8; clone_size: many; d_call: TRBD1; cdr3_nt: TGTGCCAGCAGCCCGGACAGGGGGCCCGGCTACACCTTC; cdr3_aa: CASSPDRGPGYTF
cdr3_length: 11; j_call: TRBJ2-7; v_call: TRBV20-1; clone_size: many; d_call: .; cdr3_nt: TGCAGTGCTAGCTTAGGGTCCGCTGAAACCTTC; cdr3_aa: CSASLGSAETF
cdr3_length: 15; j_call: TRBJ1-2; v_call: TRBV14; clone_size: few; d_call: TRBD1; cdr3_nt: TGTGCCAGCAGCCCACCCCCCCCAGGGGGCGATGGCTACACCTTC; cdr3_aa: CASSPPPPGGDGYTF
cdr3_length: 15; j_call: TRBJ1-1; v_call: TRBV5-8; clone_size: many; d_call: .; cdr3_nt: TGTGCCAGCACCCTTTGGGGGACGGCGAACACTGAAGCTTTCTTT; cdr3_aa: CASTLWGTANTEAFF
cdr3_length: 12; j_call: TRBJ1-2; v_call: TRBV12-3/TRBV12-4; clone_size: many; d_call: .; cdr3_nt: TGTGCCAGCAGTGAGGCAGCCGATGGCTACACCTTC; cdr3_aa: CASSEAADGYTF
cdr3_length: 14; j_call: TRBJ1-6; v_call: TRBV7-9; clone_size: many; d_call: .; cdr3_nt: TGTGCCAGCAGCTTGGAGGTCTATAATTCACCCCTCCACTTT; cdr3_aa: CASSLEVYNSPLHF
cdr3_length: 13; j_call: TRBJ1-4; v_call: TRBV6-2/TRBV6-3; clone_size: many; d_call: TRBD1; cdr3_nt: TGTGCCAGCAGTGACAGGGGGAATGAAAAACTGTTTTTT; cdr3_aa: CASSDRGNEKLFF
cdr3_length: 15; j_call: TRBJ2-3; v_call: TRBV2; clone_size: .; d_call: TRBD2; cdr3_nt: TGTGCCAGCAGGATGGGAGCGGGGAGCACAGATACGCAGTATTTT; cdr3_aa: CASRMGAGSTDTQYF
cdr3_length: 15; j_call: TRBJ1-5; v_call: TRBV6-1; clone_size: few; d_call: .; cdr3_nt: TGTGCCAGCAGGTCAGACAGCTATAGCAATCAGCCCCAGCATTTT; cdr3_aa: CASRSDSYSNQPQHF
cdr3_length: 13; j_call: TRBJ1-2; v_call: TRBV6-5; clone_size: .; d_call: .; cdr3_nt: TGTGCCAGCAGTTATGGGGTGAACTATGGCTACACCTTC; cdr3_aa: CASSYGVNYGYTF
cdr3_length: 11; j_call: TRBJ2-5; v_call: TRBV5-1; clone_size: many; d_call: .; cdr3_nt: TGCGCCAGCAGCTCGGGAGTTGGCCAGTACTTC; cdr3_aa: CASSSGVGQYF
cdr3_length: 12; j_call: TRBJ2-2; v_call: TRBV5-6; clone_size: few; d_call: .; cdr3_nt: TGTGCCAGCAGCTTAGTTTCCGGGGAGCTGTTTTTT; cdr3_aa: CASSLVSGELFF
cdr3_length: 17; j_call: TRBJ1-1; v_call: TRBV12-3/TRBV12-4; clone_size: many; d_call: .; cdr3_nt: TGTGCCAGCAGTTTAGAGTCTTTCAGGGGAAGGGACACTGAAGCTTTCTTT; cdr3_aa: CASSLESFRGRDTEAFF
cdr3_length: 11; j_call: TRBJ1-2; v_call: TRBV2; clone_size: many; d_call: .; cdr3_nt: TGTGCCAGCAGCCCCATTTATGGCTACACCTTC; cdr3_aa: CASSPIYGYTF
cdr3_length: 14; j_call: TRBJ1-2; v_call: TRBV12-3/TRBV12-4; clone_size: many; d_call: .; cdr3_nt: TGTGCCAACCGCGATCGGGACACGGATTATGGCTACACCTTC; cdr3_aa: CANRDRDTDYGYTF
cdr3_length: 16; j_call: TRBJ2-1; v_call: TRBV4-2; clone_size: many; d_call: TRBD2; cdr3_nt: TGTGCCAGCAGCCAAGGTCTAGCGGGGGTGGTTAATGAGCAGTTCTTC; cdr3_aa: CASSQGLAGVVNEQFF
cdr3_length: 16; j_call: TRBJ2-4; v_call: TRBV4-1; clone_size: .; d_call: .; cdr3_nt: TGCGCCAGCAGCCACCCCCGGGTCTACCTCAAAAACATTCAGTACTTC; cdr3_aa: CASSHPRVYLKNIQYF
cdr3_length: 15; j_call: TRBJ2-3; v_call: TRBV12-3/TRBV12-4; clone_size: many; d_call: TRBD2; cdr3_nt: TGTGCCAGCAGTTTAGGAGGTAGCGGGGGGGGTACGCAGTATTTT; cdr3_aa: CASSLGGSGGGTQYF
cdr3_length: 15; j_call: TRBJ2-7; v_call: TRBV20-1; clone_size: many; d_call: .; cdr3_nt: TGCAGTGCTAGAGATCCCCAGGGGGGAAGGTACGAGCAGTACTTC; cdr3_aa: CSARDPQGGRYEQYF
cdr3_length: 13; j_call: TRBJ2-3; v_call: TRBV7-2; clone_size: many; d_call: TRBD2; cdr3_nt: TGTGCCAGTTCTAGCGGCCGCACAGATACGCAGTATTTT; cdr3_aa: CASSSGRTDTQYF
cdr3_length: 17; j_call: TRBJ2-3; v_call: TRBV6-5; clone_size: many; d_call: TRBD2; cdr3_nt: TGTGCCAGCAGTTACTCGCCCCCGGGGGGGGGCACAGATACGCAGTATTTT; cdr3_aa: CASSYSPPGGGTDTQYF
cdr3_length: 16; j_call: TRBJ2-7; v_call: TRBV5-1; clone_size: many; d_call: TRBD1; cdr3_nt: TGCGCCAGCAGAATAACTACGGGACAGGGGATCTACGAGCAGTACTTC; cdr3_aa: CASRITTGQGIYEQYF
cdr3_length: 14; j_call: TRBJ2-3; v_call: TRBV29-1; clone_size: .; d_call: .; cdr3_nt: TGCAGCGTCCCGTCCGGATTCCTAACAGATACGCAGTATTTT; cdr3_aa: CSVPSGFLTDTQYF
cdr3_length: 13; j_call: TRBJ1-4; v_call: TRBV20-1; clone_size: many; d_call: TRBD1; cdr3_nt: TGCAGCGCGGGACAGGGCTCCAATGAAAAACTGTTTTTT; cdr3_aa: CSAGQGSNEKLFF
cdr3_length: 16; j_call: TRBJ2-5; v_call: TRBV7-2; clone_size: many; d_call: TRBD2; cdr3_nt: TGTGCTAGCAGCTTTAGCCGGCGGGGGGAGGAAGAGACCCAGTACTTC; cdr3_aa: CASSFSRRGEEETQYF
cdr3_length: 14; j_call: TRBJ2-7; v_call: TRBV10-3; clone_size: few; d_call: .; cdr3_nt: TGTGCCATCAGTGAGTCTGAAAAGGCCTACGAGCAGTACTTC; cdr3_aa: CAISESEKAYEQYF
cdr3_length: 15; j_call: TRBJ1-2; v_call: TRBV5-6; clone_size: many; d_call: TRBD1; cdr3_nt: TGTGCCAGCAGCTTACTGGACAGGGAACACTATGGCTACACCTTC; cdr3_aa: CASSLLDREHYGYTF
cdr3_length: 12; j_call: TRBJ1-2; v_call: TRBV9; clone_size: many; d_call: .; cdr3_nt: TGTGCCAGCAGCGTCGACTTTTATGGCTACACCTTC; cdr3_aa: CASSVDFYGYTF
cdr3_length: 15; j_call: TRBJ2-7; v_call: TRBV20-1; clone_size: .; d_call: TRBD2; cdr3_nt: TGCAGCGCAGGACTAGCGGGGGGCCAGATCTACGAGCAGTACTTC; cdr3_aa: CSAGLAGGQIYEQYF
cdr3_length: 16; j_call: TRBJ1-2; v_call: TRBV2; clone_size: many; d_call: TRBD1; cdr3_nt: TGTGCCAGCAGTGCCAGGCTCAGGGGGTTCAACTATGGCTACACCTTC; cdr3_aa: CASSARLRGFNYGYTF
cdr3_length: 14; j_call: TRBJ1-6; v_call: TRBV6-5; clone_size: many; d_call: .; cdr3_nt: TGTGCCAGCAGTTACTGGCAGGGTCTTTCAGCCCTCCACTTT; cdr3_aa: CASSYWQGLSALHF
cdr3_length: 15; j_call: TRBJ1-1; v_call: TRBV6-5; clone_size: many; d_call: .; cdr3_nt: TGTGCCAGCAGTTACGACCGACTCCAGAACACTGAAGCTTTCTTT; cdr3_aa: CASSYDRLQNTEAFF